This T cell receptor beta chain was sequenced during a study of blood T cell repertoires in COVID-19. Study-wide context: Sources were T cells, B-cell-depleted T cells, or PBMCs; the material itself was cDNA or gDNA.

V dropped 6 bases and J dropped 3; count of bases not matched to a gene: 4. This CDR3 is built from 15 residues. Germline assignment: CDR1 MNHEY and CDR2 SMNVEV (reference sequence). Categorization into cohorts depended on clinical history that participants reported. Measured with immunoSEQ multiplex PCR; TCRdb has only the in-frame clones, and not every one. Of around 250,000 clones listed, roughly 84% are singletons. The clonotype originates from a woman between 50 and 59 years old who had been exposed to COVID-19. Sequencing input: PBMCs or T cells enriched from blood (not recorded which). The gene calls are TRBV27 and TRBJ2-1; TRBD2 matches at 11 bases. The CDR3 nucleotides read TGTGCCAGCAGACTAGCGGGAGAAATCTACAATGAGCAGTTCTTC. Its translation: CASRLAGEIYNEQFF.